This entry is about one T cell receptor (beta chain). The antigen is unknown. This specimen belongs to a study of post-analysis software for immune sequencing data. General observations from the study: The five TRBV segments detected at higher frequency in patients than in controls included TRBV5-6, TRBV5-1 and TRBV20-1.

Unique molecular identifiers were built into the TCR beta cDNA libraries. A single record per CDR3 protein comes from TCRdb applying MiXCR to the PCR reads. Altogether more than 350,000 distinct CDR3 sequences are present, more than 30% being singletons, with the ten largest covering roughly 8.2%. The germline V gene encodes CDR1 MNHEY and CDR2 SVGAGI. Trimming pared 0 bases from V and 8 bases from J, leaving 6 bases between. This CDR3 has 12 amino acids. This sequence was found in a girl aged 2 to 10 with multiple sclerosis. Source material: blood. The rearrangement joins TRBV6-5 to TRBJ2-3; a weak D match, TRBD1 (6 bases). The CDR3 nucleotides are TGTGCCAGCAGTTACTCAGGGGGTACGCAGTATTTT. Translated, it gives CASSYSGGTQYF.